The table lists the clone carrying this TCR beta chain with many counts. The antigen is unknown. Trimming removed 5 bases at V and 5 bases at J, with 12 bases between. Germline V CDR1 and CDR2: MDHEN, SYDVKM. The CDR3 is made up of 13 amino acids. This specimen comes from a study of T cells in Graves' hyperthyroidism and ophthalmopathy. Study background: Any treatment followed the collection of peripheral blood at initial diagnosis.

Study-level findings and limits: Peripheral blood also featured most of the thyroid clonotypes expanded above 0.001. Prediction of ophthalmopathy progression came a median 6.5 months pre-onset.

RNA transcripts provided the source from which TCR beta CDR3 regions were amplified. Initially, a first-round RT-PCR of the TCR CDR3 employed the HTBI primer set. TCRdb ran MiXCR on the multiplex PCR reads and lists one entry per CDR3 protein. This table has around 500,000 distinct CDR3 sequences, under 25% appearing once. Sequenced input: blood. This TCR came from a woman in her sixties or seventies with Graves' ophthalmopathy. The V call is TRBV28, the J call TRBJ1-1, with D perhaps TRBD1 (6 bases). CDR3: CASSTTGWTEAFF. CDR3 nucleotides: TGTGCCAGCAGTACTACAGGGTGGACTGAAGCTTTCTTT.